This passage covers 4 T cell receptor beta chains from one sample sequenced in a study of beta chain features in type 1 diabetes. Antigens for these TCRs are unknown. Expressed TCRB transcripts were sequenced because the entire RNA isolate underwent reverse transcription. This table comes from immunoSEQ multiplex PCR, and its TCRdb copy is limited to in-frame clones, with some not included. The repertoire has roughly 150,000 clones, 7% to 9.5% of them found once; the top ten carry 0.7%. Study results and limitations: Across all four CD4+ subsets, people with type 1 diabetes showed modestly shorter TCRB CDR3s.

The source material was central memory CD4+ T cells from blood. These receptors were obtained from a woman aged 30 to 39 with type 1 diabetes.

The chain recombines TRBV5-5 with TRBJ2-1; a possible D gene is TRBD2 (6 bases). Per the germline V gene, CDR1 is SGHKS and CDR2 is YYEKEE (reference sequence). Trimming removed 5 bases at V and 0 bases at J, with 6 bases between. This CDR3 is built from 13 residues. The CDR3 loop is CASRRDSYNEQFF. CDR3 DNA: TGTGCCAGCAGGCGGGACTCCTACAATGAGCAGTTCTTC.

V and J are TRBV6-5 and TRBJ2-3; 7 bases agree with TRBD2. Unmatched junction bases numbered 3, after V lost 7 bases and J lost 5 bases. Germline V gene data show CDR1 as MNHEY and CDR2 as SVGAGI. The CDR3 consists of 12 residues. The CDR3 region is CASTSSGDTQYF. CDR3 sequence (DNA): TGTGCCAGCACCTCTAGCGGAGATACGCAGTATTTT.

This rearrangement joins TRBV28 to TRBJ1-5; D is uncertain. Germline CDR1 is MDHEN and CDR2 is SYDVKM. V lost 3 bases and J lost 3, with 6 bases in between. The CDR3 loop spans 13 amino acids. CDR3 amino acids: CASSFGSNQPQHF. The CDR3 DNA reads TGTGCCAGCAGTTTCGGGTCCAATCAGCCCCAGCATTTT.

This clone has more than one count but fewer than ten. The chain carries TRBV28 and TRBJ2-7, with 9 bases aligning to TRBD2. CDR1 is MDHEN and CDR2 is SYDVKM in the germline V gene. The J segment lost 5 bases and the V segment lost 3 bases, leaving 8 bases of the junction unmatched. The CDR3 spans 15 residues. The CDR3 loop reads CASSLQAGGLHEQYF. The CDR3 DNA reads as TGTGCCAGCAGTTTGCAGGCGGGAGGGCTCCACGAGCAGTACTTC.